A selection of T cell receptor beta chains follows, all from one sample in a study of cytomegalovirus exposure and HLA in healthy donors. The data were produced by immunoSEQ multiplex PCR, yet TCRdb's version contains in-frame clones alone and is incomplete. Among 100,000 to 120,000 clones listed, roughly 89% were seen once. Specimen: PBMCs. These receptors all stem from a woman between 18 and 30 years old in good health and CMV-seronegative. The CDR3 runs from the conserved cysteine through the conserved F or W. A D gene is named only where the DNA matches it firmly.

J: TRBJ2-1; D: TRBD2; V: TRBV6-6; length: 15; CDR3: CASRRLASSYNEQFF; DNA: TGTGCCAGCAGAAGACTAGCGAGCTCCTACAATGAGCAGTTCTTC
J: TRBJ2-5; D: TRBD1; V: TRBV30; length: 13; CDR3: CAWSVQGGETQYF; DNA: TGTGCCTGGAGTGTACAGGGGGGAGAGACCCAGTACTTC
J: TRBJ1-2; D: -; V: TRBV28; length: 13; CDR3: CASRGVPNYGYTF; DNA: TGTGCCAGCAGAGGGGTTCCTAACTATGGCTACACCTTC
J: TRBJ2-7; D: -; V: TRBV2; length: 17; CDR3: CASGTGRVDRSSYEQYF; DNA: TGTGCCAGCGGAACGGGTCGGGTAGACCGGAGCTCCTACGAGCAGTACTTC
J: TRBJ2-7; D: -; V: TRBV7-9; length: 14; CDR3: CASSPEGLAWEQYF; DNA: TGTGCCAGCAGCCCAGAGGGCCTAGCGTGGGAGCAGTACTTC
J: TRBJ1-2; D: -; V: TRBV7-8; length: 15; CDR3: CASSLSLSGLGGYTF; DNA: TGTGCCAGCAGCTTAAGCTTATCGGGACTAGGGGGCTACACCTTC
J: TRBJ1-5; D: -; V: TRBV28; length: 17; CDR3: CASSSPSGGIMDQPQHF; DNA: TGTGCCAGCAGTTCCCCCTCGGGGGGGATTATGGATCAGCCCCAGCATTTT
J: TRBJ1-3; D: -; V: TRBV6-1; length: 16; CDR3: CASSEAGSFSGNTIYF; DNA: TGTGCCAGCAGTGAAGCGGGCAGTTTCTCTGGAAACACCATATATTTT
J: TRBJ2-2; D: -; V: TRBV19; length: 15; CDR3: CASSMRVRNTGELFF; DNA: TGTGCCAGTAGTATGAGGGTGCGGAACACCGGGGAGCTGTTTTTT
J: TRBJ1-1; D: TRBD1; V: TRBV19; length: 16; CDR3: CASSDHLAGGESKAFF; DNA: TGTGCCAGTAGTGATCACCTGGCAGGGGGTGAAAGCAAAGCTTTCTTT
J: TRBJ2-1; D: TRBD2; V: TRBV11-2; length: 15; CDR3: CASSPELAGYNEQFF; DNA: TGTGCCAGCAGCCCAGAGCTAGCGGGATACAATGAGCAGTTCTTC
J: TRBJ2-5; D: -; V: TRBV11-2; length: 13; CDR3: CASSLGTEETQYF; DNA: TGTGCCAGCAGCTTAGGTACTGAAGAGACCCAGTACTTC
J: TRBJ2-1; D: -; V: TRBV28; length: 12; CDR3: CASNIGVGEQFF; DNA: TGTGCCAGCAACATAGGTGTGGGCGAGCAGTTCTTC
J: TRBJ2-2; D: TRBD2; V: TRBV6-1; length: 15; CDR3: CASISGSHKTGELFF; DNA: TGTGCCAGCATTAGCGGGAGTCATAAGACCGGGGAGCTGTTTTTT
J: TRBJ1-1; D: TRBD1; V: TRBV28; length: 15; CDR3: CASSFPGGSSAEAFF; DNA: TGTGCCAGCAGTTTTCCAGGGGGCTCGTCCGCTGAAGCTTTCTTT
J: TRBJ1-5; D: -; V: TRBV5-6; length: 16; CDR3: CASSSMGGWSNQPQHF; DNA: TGTGCCAGCAGCTCCATGGGCGGGTGGAGCAATCAGCCCCAGCATTTT
J: TRBJ2-5; D: TRBD1; V: TRBV9; length: 15; CDR3: CASSPRPGTGETQYF; DNA: TGTGCCAGCAGCCCAAGACCCGGGACAGGAGAGACCCAGTACTTC
J: TRBJ2-2; D: TRBD2; V: TRBV5-1; length: 15; CDR3: CASSRSGDLTGELFF; DNA: TGCGCCAGCAGCCGTAGCGGGGACCTCACCGGGGAGCTGTTTTTT
J: TRBJ1-3; D: -; V: TRBV4-1; length: 17; CDR3: CASSPGRGSEAGNTIYF; DNA: TGCGCCAGCAGCCCAGGTCGGGGAAGTGAAGCTGGAAACACCATATATTTT
J: TRBJ2-4; D: -; V: TRBV5-1; length: 15; CDR3: CASSLAPGLQNIQYF; DNA: TGCGCCAGCAGCTTGGCCCCAGGACTCCAAAACATTCAGTACTTC
J: TRBJ2-7; D: -; V: TRBV16; length: 15; CDR3: CASSREGTSSYEQYF; DNA: TGTGCCAGCAGTCGCGAGGGAACCAGCTCCTACGAGCAGTACTTC
J: TRBJ1-1; D: TRBD1; V: TRBV7-8; length: 14; CDR3: CASSIRQGISEAFF; DNA: TGTGCCAGCAGCATCAGACAGGGCATATCAGAAGCTTTCTTT